The sequence of this TCR beta chain was determined in a study of blood T cell repertoires in COVID-19. In the study overall: Sites across the United States, Italy and Spain contributed samples from acute and convalescent COVID-19.

CDR3 length: 13 residues. Germline V gene data show CDR1 as MNHEY and CDR2 as SVGAGI. The ends were cut back, 6 bases at V and 4 bases at J, with 12 bases in the middle. The table came from immunoSEQ multiplex PCR; TCRdb's copy has only in-frame clones and leaves some out. Counted here are roughly 160,000 clones, over 75% occurring once; the ten biggest clones make up 9.5% to 12%. The material sequenced was PBMCs or T cells enriched from blood (not recorded which). The chain is built from TRBV6-5 and TRBJ1-1; perhaps TRBD1 as D (5 bases). The origin of this receptor is a man between 50 and 59 years old who had recovered from COVID-19. The CDR3 DNA follows: TGTGCCAGCAGCGCCGGGGGTTTCACTGAAGCTTTCTTT. Residues: CASSAGGFTEAFF.